These T cell receptor beta chains were read from a single sample in a study of T-cell reconstitution after alpha-beta-depleted transplantation in children. MiXCR was run by TCRdb on the PCR reads, yielding one entry per CDR3 protein. The data hold some 500,000 distinct CDR3 sequences, with approximately 20% observed a single time. The material sequenced was PBMCs from the stem cell graft donor, taken from the stem cell graft. The receptors were sampled from a human donor who donated a stem cell graft to a child with acute lymphoblastic leukemia. CDR3s include the opening cysteine and the closing phenylalanine or tryptophan. Fields, in order: CDR3 DNA, CDR3 protein, clone size, J gene, V gene, D gene. A D gene is named only where the DNA matches it firmly. The size of a clone is reported for some rows only, either as once, few or many, or as a class for expanded clones.

TGTGCCAGCAGCGGGACTAGCGGGAGATTTGTCACCGGGGAGCTGTTTTTT,CASSGTSGRFVTGELFF,NA,TRBJ2-2,TRBV2,TRBD2
TGTGCCACCAGCAGTTCCATGGGACAGGTTCCCCGATTGAACACTGAAGCTTTCTTT,CATSSSMGQVPRLNTEAFF,few,TRBJ1-1,TRBV15,TRBD1
TGCGCCAGCAGCTGGGACGGGGAATACGAGCAGTACTTC,CASSWDGEYEQYF,NA,TRBJ2-7,TRBV5-1,NA
TGTGCCAGCAGCCTGGACAGTACCTTTGATGAAAAACTGTTTTTT,CASSLDSTFDEKLFF,few,TRBJ1-4,TRBV27,NA
TGTGCCAGCAGTTTGTGGTTGTACACCGGGGAGCTGTTTTTT,CASSLWLYTGELFF,few,TRBJ2-2,TRBV12-3/TRBV12-4,NA
TGTGCCAGCAGCGCCAGAAGACAGAACACCGGGGAGCTGTTTTTT,CASSARRQNTGELFF,NA,TRBJ2-2,TRBV9,NA
TGTGCCACCAGTGATTTTAGTCGCGGAATCAACGAGCAGTACTTC,CATSDFSRGINEQYF,NA,TRBJ2-7,TRBV24-1,NA
TGCGCCAGCAGCCATGGTGGGGGGGGGCAGGCTGAAGCTTTCTTT,CASSHGGGGQAEAFF,NA,TRBJ1-1,TRBV5-1,NA
TGTGCCAGCAGCTATCTTCAGGGTGTTGGACCCCAAGAGACCCAGTACTTC,CASSYLQGVGPQETQYF,many,TRBJ2-5,TRBV7-9,NA
TGTGCCAGCAGTTTATACCCGCAGGGGTACAATGAGCAGTTCTTC,CASSLYPQGYNEQFF,few,TRBJ2-1,TRBV27,NA
TGTGCCAGCAGCGCCCCTGGGCTAGCGGGAGGCTCTAGCACAGATACGCAGTATTTT,CASSAPGLAGGSSTDTQYF,NA,TRBJ2-3,TRBV5-6,TRBD2
TGTGCCAGCAGCTTAGCCTGGGGAGATACGCAGTATTTT,CASSLAWGDTQYF,few,TRBJ2-3,TRBV7-9,NA
TGTGCCAACGTCCAGGGATGGAACACTGAAGCTTTCTTT,CANVQGWNTEAFF,many,TRBJ1-1,TRBV27,NA
TGTGCCAGCAGCGCGGGAGGGGGGATAGTTTTGGGCTCCTACAATGAGCAGTTCTTC,CASSAGGGIVLGSYNEQFF,NA,TRBJ2-1,TRBV3-1,TRBD2
TGCGCCAGCAGTCCAGGGCCCAGGGAGCAGTTCTTC,CASSPGPREQFF,NA,TRBJ2-1,TRBV10-1,NA
TGTGCCAGCAGTGACCCAGGACTAGCGGCCAATGAGCAGTTCTTC,CASSDPGLAANEQFF,many,TRBJ2-1,TRBV6-4,TRBD2
TGCAGTGCTAGAAAGAACAGGGAGTTTGGCTATGGCTACACCTTC,CSARKNREFGYGYTF,few,TRBJ1-2,TRBV20-1,NA
TGCGCCAGCAGCCTTTCATGGGATCAGCCCCAGCATTTT,CASSLSWDQPQHF,NA,TRBJ1-5,TRBV5-1,NA
TGTGCCAGCAGTTTTAGGGGGGCGAATCAGCCCCAGCATTTT,CASSFRGANQPQHF,NA,TRBJ1-5,TRBV28,NA
TGTGCCAGCAGCCCATGGCTAAAAGGACTCCTACGGCACGAGCAGTACTTC,CASSPWLKGLLRHEQYF,NA,TRBJ2-7,TRBV3-1,NA
TGTGCCAGCCGGAGGGTGGGCACAGATACGCAGTATTTT,CASRRVGTDTQYF,NA,TRBJ2-3,TRBV25-1,NA
TGTGCCATCTCACAGGGGTTAGGCGGCTACACCTTC,CAISQGLGGYTF,NA,TRBJ1-2,TRBV12-3/TRBV12-4,TRBD1
TGTGCCAGCAGCCAAGATCACAGGCGGGAGGGTTACAATGAGCAGTTCTTC,CASSQDHRREGYNEQFF,few,TRBJ2-1,TRBV3-1,TRBD2
TGTGCCAGCTTAGACCTCGACGCGACAACTAATGAAAAACTGTTTTTT,CASLDLDATTNEKLFF,NA,TRBJ1-4,TRBV2,NA
TGTGCCAGCAGCCCAGGTATGAACACTGAAGCTTTCTTT,CASSPGMNTEAFF,many,TRBJ1-1,TRBV18,NA
TGTGCCAGCAGCCAGGGGACTAGCGGGATCCGTTGGAATGAGCAGTTCTTC,CASSQGTSGIRWNEQFF,NA,TRBJ2-1,TRBV3-1,TRBD2
TGTGCCAGCAGCTTGGCTGGACAAATAATCCCGAACACCGGGGAGCTGTTTTTT,CASSLAGQIIPNTGELFF,NA,TRBJ2-2,TRBV5-6,NA
TGTGCCAGCTCACCATTGAGGACTTACAATGAGCAGTTCTTC,CASSPLRTYNEQFF,NA,TRBJ2-1,TRBV18,NA
TGTGCCAGCAGCCAAGATTTGGGGACAGGGTTGCATGAGCAGTTCTTC,CASSQDLGTGLHEQFF,few,TRBJ2-1,TRBV4-2,TRBD1
TGTGCCAGCACGGGCACCTTCTCCTATAGCAATCAGCCCCAGCATTTT,CASTGTFSYSNQPQHF,NA,TRBJ1-5,TRBV6-1,NA
TGTGCCAGCAGCTTGGGCCAGCCAGGGCAGTTCTTC,CASSLGQPGQFF,few,TRBJ2-1,TRBV5-6,NA
TGCAGTGCTAGGGGTGGACTAGCGGGAGAGGTCTCCTACAATGAGCAGTTCTTC,CSARGGLAGEVSYNEQFF,NA,TRBJ2-1,TRBV20-1,TRBD2
TGTGCCAGCAACAGTTTTTCCCCGAACACTGAAGCTTTCTTT,CASNSFSPNTEAFF,NA,TRBJ1-1,TRBV12-3/TRBV12-4,NA
TGTGCCAGCAGTAGGATTGCCGGGACAGGGGGTTCTGGGGCCAACGGCCTGACTTTC,CASSRIAGTGGSGANGLTF,NA,TRBJ2-6,TRBV6-1,TRBD1
TGCGCCAGCAGCCATGAATCCGGCGGGAGCCCAGATACGCAGTATTTT,CASSHESGGSPDTQYF,NA,TRBJ2-3,TRBV4-1,TRBD2
TGTGCCAGTACCCACTACCAGGGGAACCGGGGCACTGAAGCTTTCTTT,CASTHYQGNRGTEAFF,NA,TRBJ1-1,TRBV19,NA
TGTGCCAGCTCACCCCGGCGGGACTACGAGCAGTACTTC,CASSPRRDYEQYF,NA,TRBJ2-7,TRBV18,NA
TGCAGCGTTGAAGGTCAGCTATATGGCTACACCTTC,CSVEGQLYGYTF,NA,TRBJ1-2,TRBV29-1,NA